Listed here are 21 T cell receptor beta chains from one sample, sequenced in a study of blood T cell repertoires in COVID-19. Profiled with immunoSEQ multiplex PCR; TCRdb holds only in-frame clones, not every one. The sample includes approximately 150,000 clones, 88% of them seen just once. The sample taken for sequencing was peripheral blood. Every receptor here comes from a human donor in a cohort sampled during active COVID-19.

This chain joins TRBV4-2 and TRBJ1-4; tentatively, D is TRBD1 (5 bases). V shed 4 bases and J shed 8 bases, with 32 bases lying between them. Germline V CDR1 and CDR2: LGHNA, YNFKEQ. This CDR3 has 20 amino acids. The CDR3 reads CASSRPSPILVREEGEKLFF. The DNA for the CDR3 is TGTGCCAGCAGCCGCCCTTCTCCAATACTTGTCAGGGAGGAGGGGGAAAAACTGTTTTTT.

This sequence joins TRBV12-3 or TRBV12-4 and TRBJ2-3, with 10 bases aligning to TRBD1. The length of the CDR3 is 12 residues. V shed 5 bases, J shed 14 bases, and the junction held 7 bases outside the gene matches. CDR3 amino acids: CASSRHDRGPYF. In nucleotides, the CDR3 is TGTGCCAGCAGTCGTCACGACAGGGGGCCGTATTTT.

In its sample, this clone was seen a few times. The chain combines TRBV19 with TRBJ1-5; D call uncertain. Germline CDR1 LNHDA, CDR2 SQIVND (reference sequence). The CDR3 totals 13 residues. V shed 6 bases and J shed 1 base, with 7 bases lying between them. The CDR3 coding sequence is TGTGCCAGTAGCGCAGTGAGCAATCAGCCCCAGCATTTT. The encoded protein is CASSAVSNQPQHF.

This chain uses TRBV5-1 with TRBJ2-7, with D perhaps matching TRBD1 (7 bases). Looked up from germline, CDR1 is SGHRS and CDR2 is YFSETQ. V was trimmed by 6 bases and J by 6 bases, leaving 16 bases between them. The length of the CDR3 is 13 residues. CDR3 in amino acids: CASTPGGGREQYF. The CDR3 nucleotides read TGCGCCAGCACCCCTGGAGGGGGCCGCGAGCAGTACTTC.

Written as DNA, the CDR3 is TGTGCCAGCAGCCCGGGACAGGGCGGCAATCAGCCCCAGCATTTT. This gives the protein CASSPGQGGNQPQHF. The V call is TRBV2, the J call TRBJ1-5; 9 positions agree with TRBD1. CDR3 length equals 15 residues. Germline-derived CDR1 and CDR2 are SNHLY and FYNNEI. V trimming: 6 bases; J trimming: 2 bases; junction bases outside the gene matches: 5.

The sample holds one count of this clone. This chain links TRBV6-5 with TRBJ1-2; 11 bases agree with TRBD1. Looked up from germline, CDR1 is MNHEY and CDR2 is SVGAGI. Trimming took 7 bases from V and 8 from J; bases not matched to a gene: 3. CDR3 size: 12 residues. CDR3 DNA: TGTGCCAGCAACGGACAGGGGGCCGGCTACACCTTC. It codes for CASNGQGAGYTF.

V usage is TRBV5-4 and J usage is TRBJ2-2; tentatively, D is TRBD1 (6 bases). The germline gives CDR1 SGHNT, CDR2 YYREEE (reference sequence). Trimming removed 0 bases from V and 1 base from J, with 7 bases in between. The CDR3 consists of 15 residues. The CDR3 protein is CASSLGTENTGELFF. The CDR3 DNA follows: TGTGCCAGCAGCTTGGGGACAGAGAACACCGGGGAGCTGTTTTTT.

The gene calls are TRBV5-4 and TRBJ1-2; possible D gene TRBD1, 6 bases. This CDR3 has 16 residues. Germline CDR1 is SGHNT and CDR2 is YYREEE (reference sequence). V shed 0 bases and J shed 3 bases, with 15 bases lying between them. The CDR3 region has the DNA TGTGCCAGCAGCTTGGTAACAGGGAGATGGGACTATGGCTACACCTTC. As protein: CASSLVTGRWDYGYTF.

V is TRBV5-1 and J is TRBJ1-2, with no clear D. The V gene's germline CDR1 is SGHRS and CDR2 YFSETQ. The CDR3 loop spans 12 amino acids. Deletions cut 5 bases from V and 2 bases from J, with 7 bases between. CDR3 nucleotides: TGCGCCAGCAGAGAGGGAAACTATGGCTACACCTTC. Translating it yields CASREGNYGYTF.

This chain uses TRBV7-2 with TRBJ1-6; a weak D match, TRBD1 (5 bases). Germline V CDR1 and CDR2: SGHTA, FQGNSA. V gave up 4 bases and J gave up 9 bases, with 13 bases separating them. This CDR3 spans 14 amino acids. The CDR3 loop is CASSYTRGRSPLHF. CDR3 nucleotide sequence: TGTGCCAGCAGCTATACAAGGGGTCGTTCACCCCTCCACTTT.

This clone showed up just a few times. The chain has TRBV18 and TRBJ2-6, with TRBD2 as a possible D gene (5 bases). The germline gives CDR1 KGHSH, CDR2 LQKENI. V lost 5 bases to trimming and J lost 0 bases, with 11 bases between them. The CDR3 runs to 16 residues. The CDR3 here is CASSISRDSGANVLTF. The CDR3 region has the DNA TGTGCCAGCTCAATCTCCCGGGACTCTGGGGCCAACGTCCTGACTTTC.

V usage is TRBV19 and J usage is TRBJ1-5, with 8 bases that match TRBD1. Germline assignment: CDR1 LNHDA and CDR2 SQIVND (reference sequence). The CDR3 contains 12 residues. CDR3 nucleotide sequence: TGTGCAACGACAGGGGTGGATCAGCCCCAGCATTTT. Protein: CATTGVDQPQHF. Variable domain in full (rest from reference TRBV19 and TRBJ1-5): DGGITQSPKYLFRKEGQNVTLSCEQNLNHDAMYWYRQDPGQGLRLIYYSQIVNDFQKGDIAEGYSVSREKKESFPLTVTSAQKNPTAFYLCATTGVDQPQHFGDGTRLSIL.

The V call is TRBV13, the J call TRBJ2-1; 7 bases agree with TRBD1. Germline V gene lookup returns CDR1 PRHDT and CDR2 FYEKMQ (reference sequence). V dropped 1 base and J dropped 2; count of bases not matched to a gene: 8. The CDR3 has 17 amino acids. CDR3 nucleotides: TGTGCCAGCAGCTTAGATCGGAGGACAGGAGCCTACAATGAGCAGTTCTTC. Protein sequence: CASSLDRRTGAYNEQFF. Full variable domain (outside the CDR3, taken from reference TRBV13 and TRBJ2-1): AAGVIQSPRHLIKEKRETATLKCYPIPRHDTVYWYQQGPGQDPQFLISFYEKMQSDKGSIPDRFSAQQFSDYHSELNMSSLELGDSALYFCASSLDRRTGAYNEQFFGPGTRLTVL.

The rearrangement links TRBV6-5 to TRBJ2-3; 7 nucleotides match TRBD2. This CDR3 contains 15 residues. Germline trimming cut 5 bases from V and 3 bases from J; bases unmatched to any gene: 8. Germline loops: CDR1 MNHEY, CDR2 SVGAGI. The CDR3 reads CASSTAGVVTDTQYF. DNA for the CDR3: TGTGCCAGCAGTACTGCGGGGGTGGTGACAGATACGCAGTATTTT.

The J gene is TRBJ2-5, the V gene TRBV28, with a weak D call TRBD2 (5 bases). This CDR3 has 14 residues. The germline V gene has CDR1 MDHEN and CDR2 SYDVKM. V lost 3 bases, J lost 4 bases, and 12 bases lay in between. The CDR3 DNA reads as TGTGCCAGCAGTTTCCTGCGGGTCGTAGAGACCCAGTACTTC. Residues: CASSFLRVVETQYF.

The chain employs TRBV2 and TRBJ2-7; D perhaps matches TRBD2 (5 bases). This CDR3 is built from 13 residues. Germline V gene data show CDR1 as SNHLY and CDR2 as FYNNEI. V lost 3 bases and J lost 3, with 9 bases in between. CDR3 nucleotide sequence: TGTGCCAGCAGTGAGGGAGCCCACTACGAGCAGTACTTC. Its translation is CASSEGAHYEQYF.

This chain uses TRBV4-3 with TRBJ1-1; possible D gene TRBD1, 5 bases. Per the germline V gene, CDR1 is LGHNA and CDR2 is YSLEER. The CDR3 totals 16 residues. The V gene lost 1 base and the J gene lost 0 bases, with 12 bases spanning the gap. CDR3 amino acids: CASSQAGGRVNTEAFF. DNA of the CDR3: TGCGCCAGCAGCCAAGCCGGGGGGAGGGTGAACACTGAAGCTTTCTTT.

In DNA form, the CDR3 reads TGTGCCTGGACGTTCCTTTCTGGAAACACCATATATTTT. It codes for CAWTFLSGNTIYF. The chain employs TRBV30 and TRBJ1-3; no reliable D call. V gave up 4 bases and J gave up 1 base, with 8 bases separating them. The CDR3 covers 13 residues. CDR1 is GTSNPN and CDR2 is SVGIG in the germline V gene (reference sequence).

The chain links TRBV20-1 to TRBJ1-2; D is unclear. Trimming removed 6 bases at V and 6 bases at J, with 11 bases between. Germline CDR1 reads DFQATT; CDR2 reads SNEGSKA (reference sequence). The CDR3 runs to 11 residues. The chain's CDR3 is CSAPPEHGYTF. The DNA of the CDR3 is TGCAGTGCCCCCCCCGAGCATGGCTACACCTTC.

The chain has TRBV5-1 and TRBJ1-5; a weak D match, TRBD1 (5 bases). The CDR3 is 15 residues long. Germline values: CDR1 SGHRS, CDR2 YFSETQ. Deletions cut 0 bases from V and 6 bases from J, with 13 bases between. The DNA of the CDR3 is TGCGCCAGCAGCTTGGAGTCAGGGTTGGGTCAGCCCCAGCATTTT. This sequence encodes CASSLESGLGQPQHF.

The chain couples TRBV5-5 to TRBJ1-5; D is unclear. Trimming took off 1 base at V and 3 bases at J, with 14 bases between the two ends. Germline V gene sequence: CDR1 SGHKS, CDR2 YYEKEE (reference sequence). There are 16 residues in the CDR3. The CDR3 sequence: CASSLYGDGINQPQHF. As DNA, the CDR3 is TGTGCCAGCAGCTTGTACGGGGATGGGATCAATCAGCCCCAGCATTTT.